What follows are 29 T cell receptor beta chains derived from one specimen sequenced in a study of shared clonotypes between healthy human individuals. The assay was immunoSEQ multiplex PCR, and TCRdb's table has in-frame clones only and misses some. The sample holds some 550,000 clones, 97% seen once. Sequencing used naive CD4+ T cells sorted from blood. As for subset: CD45RA+ positively selected. These receptors all stem from a woman aged 25 to 39 in good health.

This chain connects TRBV28 to TRBJ2-2; TRBD2 matches 14 bases. The CDR3 is made up of 15 amino acids. V lost 8 bases and J lost 6; bases outside the gene matches: 5. The V gene's germline CDR1 is MDHEN and CDR2 SYDVKM. DNA of the CDR3: TGTGCCAGCGGGACTAGCGGGAGTGGCGCCGGGGAGCTGTTTTTT. Encoded protein: CASGTSGSGAGELFF.

The chain is built from TRBV4-1 and TRBJ2-1, with no clear D. Trimming shortened V by 5 bases and J by 0 bases, and 14 bases separated the two germline ends. Germline CDR1 is MGHRA and CDR2 is YSYEKL. This CDR3 has 16 residues. CDR3 loop: CASSYLGLASYNEQFF. The CDR3 DNA reads TGCGCCAGCAGCTACTTAGGCCTCGCCTCCTACAATGAGCAGTTCTTC.

A note on this clone: Other DNA sequences in the sample encode the same CDR3. The chain is built from TRBV7-9 and TRBJ2-7; the match to TRBD2 covers 8 bases. This CDR3 has 14 amino acids. J lost 3 bases, V lost 0 bases, and 1 base had no gene match. Germline lookup yields CDR1 SEHNR and CDR2 FQNEAQ (reference sequence). This CDR3 reads CASSLAGTSYEQYF. The CDR3 nucleotides are TGTGCCAGCAGCTTAGCCGGGACTAGCTACGAGCAGTACTTC.

The V and J genes are TRBV28 and TRBJ2-6; D gene unclear. The V end lost 3 bases, the J end lost 0 bases, and 9 bases lay between the germline ends. CDR1 MDHEN and CDR2 SYDVKM come from the germline V gene. The CDR3 length is 16 residues. The CDR3 coding sequence is TGTGCCAGCAGTTTGTTCCGTCTCTCTGGGGCCAACGTCCTGACTTTC. This translates into CASSLFRLSGANVLTF.

CDR3 sequence reads: CASGKPDGINNEQFF. In nucleotides, the CDR3 is TGTGCTAGTGGTAAACCCGACGGCATCAACAATGAGCAGTTCTTC. V is TRBV12-5 and J is TRBJ2-1; D remains unclear. V lost 5 bases to trimming and J lost 5 bases, with 16 bases between them. The length of the CDR3 is 15 residues. CDR1 is LGHNT, CDR2 FRNRAP, per germline.

This chain uses TRBV28 with TRBJ2-1; D perhaps matches TRBD2 (5 bases). V was trimmed by 2 bases and J by 0 bases, leaving 11 bases between them. Germline V gives CDR1 MDHEN, CDR2 SYDVKM. This CDR3 is built from 16 residues. CDR3 protein: CASSLGGFSSYNEQFF. CDR3 DNA sequence: TGTGCCAGCAGTTTAGGAGGCTTCAGCTCCTACAATGAGCAGTTCTTC.

The gene calls are TRBV28 and TRBJ2-5; D is undetermined. V lost 9 bases and J 3 bases, leaving 17 bases between the germline ends. The germline V gene has CDR1 MDHEN and CDR2 SYDVKM. The CDR3 contains 14 residues. As DNA, the CDR3 is TGTGCCAGTAGACGTCGCGGCATTGAAGAGACCCAGTACTTC. This sequence encodes CASRRRGIEETQYF.

This clone turned up a few times. The CDR3 spells CASSPNSGANTGELFF. The DNA for the CDR3 is TGTGCCAGCTCACCTAATAGCGGGGCGAACACCGGGGAGCTGTTTTTT. The gene calls are TRBV18 and TRBJ2-2; TRBD2 matches 8 bases. The CDR3 runs to 16 residues. The trim removed 3 bases at V and 0 bases at J, leaving 3 bases unmatched. Germline CDR1 KGHSH, CDR2 LQKENI.

The chain joins TRBV5-1 to TRBJ1-3; D is undetermined. CDR3 length: 13 amino acids. Germline V gene sequence: CDR1 SGHRS, CDR2 YFSETQ. The V and J ends lost 2 bases and 0 bases respectively, with 3 bases between them. The CDR3 nucleotides are TGCGCCAGCAGCTTAAGCTCTGGAAACACCATATATTTT. This encodes CASSLSSGNTIYF.

The chain is built from TRBV18 and TRBJ1-4; no reliable D call. CDR3 size: 15 residues. Trimming stripped 3 bases from V and 6 bases from J, with 14 bases between. Germline V gene lookup returns CDR1 KGHSH and CDR2 LQKENI. The CDR3 sequence: CASSPLRNSDEKLFF. DNA of the CDR3: TGTGCCAGCTCACCCCTCCGGAACAGCGATGAAAAACTGTTTTTT.

The chain employs TRBV2 and TRBJ1-1, with D hard to call. Looked up from germline, CDR1 is SNHLY and CDR2 is FYNNEI. With 7 bases removed from V and 4 bases from J, the gap between germline ends came to 13 bases. This CDR3 is 13 amino acids long. In DNA, the CDR3 is TGTGCCAGCAATCAACACGAGGCCACTGAAGCTTTCTTT. Translated, it gives CASNQHEATEAFF.

The chain combines TRBV6-4 with TRBJ2-1; 8 bases match TRBD2. V lost 3 bases to trimming and J lost 6 bases; unmatched junction nucleotides: 7. Germline V gene sequence: CDR1 MRHNA, CDR2 SNTAGT. This CDR3 is 15 amino acids long. The CDR3 nucleotides are TGTGCCAGCAGTGATTCGGGACTAGTAAGCAATGAGCAGTTCTTC. This encodes CASSDSGLVSNEQFF.

The chain has TRBV2 and TRBJ2-2; D gene unclear. The CDR3 sequence is 12 residues long. V was pared by 6 bases and J by 2 bases, with 4 bases between. Germline CDR1 reads SNHLY; CDR2 reads FYNNEI. The CDR3 DNA follows: TGTGCCAGCAGATTAAACACCGGGGAGCTGTTTTTT. This codes for CASRLNTGELFF.

This chain joins TRBV7-2 and TRBJ1-1, with D uncertain. The V end lost 5 bases, the J end lost 0 bases, and 19 bases lay between the germline ends. Looked up from germline, CDR1 is SGHTA and CDR2 is FQGNSA. The CDR3 totals 17 residues. Written as DNA, the CDR3 is TGTGCCAGCAGCCCAACCCCAGCGAAGCGGGTGAACACTGAAGCTTTCTTT. It encodes CASSPTPAKRVNTEAFF.

V gene TRBV5-1 combines with J gene TRBJ1-1, with D perhaps matching TRBD1 (5 bases). Trimming pared 6 bases from V and 1 base from J, leaving 13 bases between. Germline CDR1 SGHRS, CDR2 YFSETQ. The CDR3 length is 14 residues. In DNA, the CDR3 is TGCGCCAGCACACTAGGGACCGGGAACACTGAAGCTTTCTTT. It translates to CASTLGTGNTEAFF.

The chain couples TRBV6-5 to TRBJ2-7; D tentatively reads TRBD1 or TRBD2 (5 bases each). There are 13 residues in the CDR3. Germline-derived CDR1 and CDR2 are MNHEY and SVGAGI. Trimming cost V 6 bases and J 3 bases, with 12 bases left between them. The CDR3 reads CASRRDGLYEQYF. In DNA, the CDR3 is TGTGCCAGCAGAAGGGACGGACTCTACGAGCAGTACTTC.

The chain recombines TRBV7-2 with TRBJ1-5; D possibly corresponds to TRBD1 (5 bases). In germline, CDR1 is SGHTA, CDR2 FQGNSA. The CDR3 spans 15 residues. Deletions cut 2 bases from V and 2 bases from J, with 10 bases between. In nucleotides, the CDR3 is TGTGCCAGCAGCTTACTAAGGGGTGGCAATCAGCCCCAGCATTTT. Translating it yields CASSLLRGGNQPQHF.

The chain uses TRBV7-2 and TRBJ1-2; no clear D. The CDR3 has 15 amino acids. Trimming cost V 1 base and J 4 bases, with 13 bases left between them. Germline V gene sequence: CDR1 SGHTA, CDR2 FQGNSA. The CDR3 spells CASSLGAGLFYGYTF. Here the CDR3 DNA reads TGTGCCAGCAGCTTAGGGGCAGGCCTTTTCTATGGCTACACCTTC.

The chain joins TRBV28 to TRBJ2-1, with TRBD2 identical over 10 bases. Germline loops: CDR1 MDHEN, CDR2 SYDVKM. This CDR3 spans 13 amino acids. V lost 8 bases to trimming and J lost 8 bases; unmatched junction nucleotides: 6. The CDR3 loop reads CASYGTSVDEQFF. The CDR3 nucleotides are TGTGCCAGCTACGGGACTAGCGTCGATGAGCAGTTCTTC.

Points on this clone: The same CDR3 arises from other DNA sequences in this sample as well. The V call is TRBV2, the J call TRBJ2-5; TRBD1 might be the D (6 bases). V shed 6 bases and J shed 2 bases, with 7 bases lying between them. This CDR3 has 12 amino acids. CDR1 SNHLY and CDR2 FYNNEI come from the germline V gene. The CDR3 spells CASRDSQETQYF. The CDR3 nucleotides are TGTGCCAGCAGGGACAGTCAAGAGACCCAGTACTTC.

This sequence joins TRBV28 and TRBJ1-4; D is possibly TRBD1 (5 bases). Germline CDR1 reads MDHEN; CDR2 reads SYDVKM. There are 12 residues in the CDR3. V was trimmed by 4 bases and J by 10 bases, leaving 10 bases between them. This CDR3 is CASSSGQRKLFF. In DNA, the CDR3 is TGTGCCAGCAGTTCAGGGCAGAGAAAACTGTTTTTT. Using reference TRBV28 and TRBJ1-4 for the parts outside the CDR3, the full variable domain is DVKVTQSSRYLVKRTGEKVFLECVQDMDHENMFWYRQDPGLGLRLIYFSYDVKMKEKGDIPEGYSVSREKKERFSLILESASTNQTSMYLCASSSGQRKLFFGSGTQLSVL.

The gene calls are TRBV27 and TRBJ2-5; D call uncertain. The assigned J gene may be wrong: the sequence end matches TRBJ2-7 better. Germline loops: CDR1 MNHEY, CDR2 SMNVEV (reference sequence). The CDR3 contains 13 residues. The CDR3 bases are TGTGCCAGCAGTTTATCCCTCGGCTACGAGCAGTACTTC. Residues: CASSLSLGYEQYF.

The chain couples TRBV6-5 to TRBJ1-1; tentative D call: TRBD1 (6 bases). The CDR3 extends over 15 amino acids. V was pared by 5 bases and J by 3 bases, with 16 bases between. The V gene's germline CDR1 is MNHEY and CDR2 SVGAGI. The CDR3 here is CASSGTGSLYTEAFF. The CDR3 DNA follows: TGTGCCAGCAGTGGAACAGGGTCCCTGTACACTGAAGCTTTCTTT.

In this sample, this clone turned up once. The V and J genes are TRBV11-2 and TRBJ2-2; D call uncertain. V was trimmed by 3 bases and J by 6 bases, leaving 8 bases between them. Germline V gene lookup returns CDR1 SGHAT and CDR2 FQNNGV. There are 13 residues in the CDR3. Here the CDR3 reads CASSFQPAGELFF. CDR3 coding DNA: TGTGCCAGCAGCTTCCAGCCAGCCGGGGAGCTGTTTTTT.

The chain is built from TRBV7-8 and TRBJ1-4; D remains ambiguous. V was clipped by 6 bases and J by 0 bases, with 17 bases between them. The CDR3 runs to 17 residues. Looked up from germline, CDR1 is SGHVS and CDR2 is FQNEAQ. CDR3 amino acids: CASSPRADPATNEKLFF. CDR3 DNA: TGTGCCAGCAGTCCTCGTGCGGACCCCGCAACTAATGAAAAACTGTTTTTT.

This clone occurred once. The V and J genes are TRBV19 and TRBJ1-1, with 8 bases lining up with TRBD1. In germline, CDR1 is LNHDA, CDR2 SQIVND (reference sequence). V lost 7 bases, J lost 3 bases, and 13 bases stayed unmatched. The CDR3 extends over 16 amino acids. The CDR3 sequence is CASIPGQGRGYTEAFF. CDR3 sequence (DNA): TGTGCCAGTATCCCCGGACAGGGCCGCGGTTACACTGAAGCTTTCTTT.

The rearrangement links TRBV6-1 to TRBJ2-1; no definite D call. CDR1 MNHNS and CDR2 SASEGT come from the germline V gene. V lost 6 bases and J 5 bases, leaving 5 bases between the germline ends. The CDR3 is 11 amino acids. The chain's CDR3 is CASRGHNEQFF. DNA for the CDR3: TGTGCCAGCAGAGGGCACAATGAGCAGTTCTTC.

J is TRBJ2-3 and V is TRBV18; 13 bases line up with TRBD2. CDR1 and CDR2 (germline): KGHSH, LQKENI. This CDR3 region has 20 residues. The junction had 14 bases not matched to a gene; V was cut back by 5 bases and J by 0 bases. CDR3 sequence: CASSSRSPGLAGLSTDTQYF. Here the CDR3 DNA reads TGTGCCAGCTCATCGCGAAGCCCGGGACTAGCGGGACTAAGCACAGATACGCAGTATTTT.

V is TRBV9 and J is TRBJ2-6; tentatively, D is TRBD1 (6 bases). With 3 bases removed from V and 1 base from J, the gap between germline ends came to 20 bases. Germline V CDR1 and CDR2: SGDLS, YYNGEE. The CDR3 extends over 19 amino acids. The CDR3 here is CASSDDTGLLISGANVLTF. DNA of the CDR3: TGTGCCAGCAGCGACGACACAGGGTTGTTAATTTCTGGGGCCAACGTCCTGACTTTC. Full variable domain (rest looked up from reference TRBV9 and TRBJ2-6): DSGVTQTPKHLITATGQRVTLRCSPRSGDLSVYWYQQSLDQGLQFLIQYYNGEERAKGNILERFSAQQFPDLHSELNLSSLELGDSALYFCASSDDTGLLISGANVLTFGAGSRLTVL.